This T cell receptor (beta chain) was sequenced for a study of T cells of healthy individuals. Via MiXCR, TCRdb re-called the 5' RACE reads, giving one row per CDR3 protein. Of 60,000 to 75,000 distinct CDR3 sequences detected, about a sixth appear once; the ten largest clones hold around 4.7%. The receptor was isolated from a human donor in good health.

CDR3 coding DNA: TGTGCCAGCAGCCGGACGGCCCAAGCTTTCTTT. This translates into CASSRTAQAFF. The genes are TRBV12-3 or TRBV12-4 and TRBJ1-1; D uncertain. This CDR3 is 11 amino acids long. Trimming stripped 6 bases from V and 9 bases from J, with 11 bases between.